The sample holds one count of the clone carrying this TCR beta chain. Looked up from germline, CDR1 is MNHEY and CDR2 is SVGAGI. Trimming shortened V by 6 bases and J by 0 bases, and 14 bases separated the two germline ends. This CDR3 is 15 amino acids long. Produced via immunoSEQ multiplex PCR; TCRdb's table is partial and in-frame only. The table records approximately 300,000 clones, 87% of them present only once. This entry is derived from a study of blood T cell repertoires in COVID-19. This clonotype originated in a woman in her 30s who had recovered from COVID-19. The V gene is TRBV6-5, the J gene TRBJ1-2; possibly TRBD1 for D (5 bases). The specimen sequenced was PBMCs or T cells enriched from blood (not recorded which). CDR3 in amino acids: CASSAPDRSNYGYTF. The CDR3 bases are TGTGCCAGCAGCGCTCCTGACAGATCTAACTATGGCTACACCTTC.